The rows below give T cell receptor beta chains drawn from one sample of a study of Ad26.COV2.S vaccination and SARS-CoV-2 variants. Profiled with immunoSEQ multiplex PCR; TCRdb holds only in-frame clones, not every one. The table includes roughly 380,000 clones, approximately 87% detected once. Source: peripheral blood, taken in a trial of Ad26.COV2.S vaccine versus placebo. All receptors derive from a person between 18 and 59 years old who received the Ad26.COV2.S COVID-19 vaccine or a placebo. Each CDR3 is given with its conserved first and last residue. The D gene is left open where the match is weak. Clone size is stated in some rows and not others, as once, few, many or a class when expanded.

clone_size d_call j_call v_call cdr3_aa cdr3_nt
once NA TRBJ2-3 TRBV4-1 CASSPGGTDTQYF TGCGCCAGCAGCCCCGGGGGCACAGATACGCAGTATTTT
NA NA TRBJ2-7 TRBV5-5 CASSLAGGDEQYF TGTGCCAGCAGCTTGGCCGGGGGCGACGAGCAGTACTTC
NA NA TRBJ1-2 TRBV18 CASSPLHPNPNPTGGGYGYTF TGTGCCAGCTCACCATTACACCCTAACCCTAACCCTACTGGTGGTGGCTATGGCTACACCTTC
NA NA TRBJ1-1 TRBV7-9 CASSLERVSMNTEAFF TGTGCCAGCAGCTTAGAGAGAGTGAGCATGAACACTGAAGCTTTCTTT
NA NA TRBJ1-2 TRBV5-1 CASSLGGLLFYGYTF TGCGCCAGCAGCTTGGGGGGACTCCTGTTCTATGGCTACACCTTC
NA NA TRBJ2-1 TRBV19 CASSPNRMSSYNEQFF TGTGCCAGTAGCCCCAACCGCATGAGCTCCTACAATGAGCAGTTCTTC
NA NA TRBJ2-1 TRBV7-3 CASSSRPNNEQFF TGTGCCAGCAGCTCCCGGCCGAACAATGAGCAGTTCTTC
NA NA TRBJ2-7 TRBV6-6 CASSYSPDSYEQYF TGTGCCAGCAGTTACTCTCCAGACTCCTACGAGCAGTACTTC
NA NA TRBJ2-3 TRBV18 CASSPQSGSSTDTQYF TGTGCCAGCTCCCCCCAATCGGGGTCCAGCACAGATACGCAGTATTTT
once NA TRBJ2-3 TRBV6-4 CASSDSTPREVPDTQYF TGTGCCAGCAGTGACTCCACACCGAGGGAAGTCCCAGATACGCAGTATTTT
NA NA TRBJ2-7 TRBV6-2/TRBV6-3 CASSYTLTSFTYYEQYF TGTGCCAGCAGTTACACACTGACTAGTTTTACTTACTACGAGCAGTACTTC
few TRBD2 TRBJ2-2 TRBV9 CASSQRTSGGLGELFF TGTGCCAGCAGCCAAAGGACTAGCGGGGGACTCGGGGAGCTGTTTTTT
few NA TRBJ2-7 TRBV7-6 CASSLGGRQKFSYEQYF TGTGCCAGCAGCTTAGGCGGTAGACAGAAATTCTCCTACGAGCAGTACTTC
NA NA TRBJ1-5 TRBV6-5 CASARAGGEGQPQHF TGTGCCAGCGCTAGGGCCGGGGGCGAGGGTCAGCCCCAGCATTTT
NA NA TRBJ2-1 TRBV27 CASSPGPSYNEQFF TGTGCCAGCAGTCCGGGACCTTCCTACAATGAGCAGTTCTTC
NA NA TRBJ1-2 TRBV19 CATSFDRYGYTF TGTGCCACCAGTTTCGACAGGTATGGCTACACCTTC
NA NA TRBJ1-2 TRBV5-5 CASSLAPQNYGYTF TGTGCCAGCAGCTTGGCCCCACAAAACTATGGCTACACCTTC
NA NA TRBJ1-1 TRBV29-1 CSVEDRETEAFF TGCAGCGTTGAAGACAGGGAGACTGAAGCTTTCTTT
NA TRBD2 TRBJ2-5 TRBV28 CASSLTSAETQYF TGTGCCAGCAGTTTGACTAGCGCAGAGACCCAGTACTTC
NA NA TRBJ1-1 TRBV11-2 CASSGGGNWGTEAFF TGTGCCAGCAGCGGAGGGGGTAATTGGGGCACTGAAGCTTTCTTT
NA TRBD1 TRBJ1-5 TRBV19 CASSTSPGGRQPQHF TGTGCCAGTAGTACCTCGCCAGGGGGCCGTCAGCCCCAGCATTTT
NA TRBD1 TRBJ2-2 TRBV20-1 CSASGQGGPGISVF TGCAGTGCTAGTGGACAGGGGGGACCGGGGATTTCAGTTTTT
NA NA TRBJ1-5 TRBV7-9 CASSLIGTQGNQPQHF TGTGCCAGCAGCTTAATCGGGACTCAGGGCAATCAGCCCCAGCATTTT
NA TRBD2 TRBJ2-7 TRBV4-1 CASSQGNSGGYEQYF TGCGCCAGCAGCCAAGGTAATAGCGGGGGCTACGAGCAGTACTTC
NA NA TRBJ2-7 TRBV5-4 CASSPALGAYEQYF TGTGCCAGCAGCCCGGCCCTAGGGGCCTACGAGCAGTACTTC
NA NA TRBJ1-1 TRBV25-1 CASSANRATEAFF TGTGCCAGCAGTGCCAACAGGGCCACTGAAGCTTTCTTT
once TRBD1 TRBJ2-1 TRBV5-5 CASSVTGGRSHEQFF TGTGCCAGCAGCGTTACAGGGGGACGAAGTCATGAGCAGTTCTTC
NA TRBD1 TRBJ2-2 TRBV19 CASSSGTVLLRDTGELFF TGTGCCAGTAGTTCCGGGACAGTTCTGTTACGTGACACCGGGGAGCTGTTTTTT
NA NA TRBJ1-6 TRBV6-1 CASSEARGGTYNSPLHF TGTGCCAGCAGTGAAGCGCGGGGGGGGACTTATAATTCACCCCTCCACTTT
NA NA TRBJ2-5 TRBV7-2 CASSFFLTYQETQYF TGTGCCAGCAGCTTTTTTCTAACGTACCAAGAGACCCAGTACTTC
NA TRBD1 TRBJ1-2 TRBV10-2 CASSESTGGENYGYTF TGCGCCAGCAGTGAGTCGACAGGGGGCGAAAACTATGGCTACACCTTC
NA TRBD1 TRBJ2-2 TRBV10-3 CAISETGTGSSSGGELFF TGTGCCATCAGTGAGACCGGGACAGGGTCGTCGAGTGGCGGGGAGCTGTTTTTT
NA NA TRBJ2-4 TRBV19 CASSRTRQIVAKNIQYF TGTGCCAGTAGTAGGACCCGACAGATTGTAGCCAAAAACATTCAGTACTTC
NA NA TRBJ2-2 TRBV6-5 CASSYLSRANTGELFF TGTGCCAGCAGTTACTTGAGCCGGGCGAACACCGGGGAGCTGTTTTTT
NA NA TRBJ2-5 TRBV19 CASSPPGVRETQYF TGTGCCAGTAGTCCCCCCGGGGTTCGAGAGACCCAGTACTTC
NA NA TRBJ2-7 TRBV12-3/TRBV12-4 CASMKGGLGEQYF TGTGCCAGCATGAAGGGGGGGTTGGGCGAGCAGTACTTC
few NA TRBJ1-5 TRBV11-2 CASSLAPDGPNQPQHF TGTGCCAGCAGCTTAGCCCCGGACGGGCCGAATCAGCCCCAGCATTTT
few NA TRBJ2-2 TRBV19 CASSTSRELFF TGTGCCAGTAGTACTTCCAGGGAGCTGTTTTTT
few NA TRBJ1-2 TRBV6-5 CASSYSGSYGYTF TGTGCCAGCAGTTACAGCGGGTCTTATGGCTACACCTTC
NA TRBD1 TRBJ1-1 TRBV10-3 CASGGQGRSGSGDTEAFF TGTGCCTCCGGGGGACAGGGGCGTTCGGGAAGTGGAGACACTGAAGCTTTCTTT
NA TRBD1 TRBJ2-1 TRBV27 CASSRDSLRFF TGTGCCAGCAGTCGGGACAGTTTACGGTTCTTC
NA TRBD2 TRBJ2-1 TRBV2 CASSNLLAGVYNEQFF TGTGCCAGCAGTAATCTACTAGCGGGGGTCTACAATGAGCAGTTCTTC
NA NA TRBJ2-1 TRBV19 CASSNYNEQFF TGTGCCAGTAGTAATTACAATGAGCAGTTCTTC
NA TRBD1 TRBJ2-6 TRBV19 CASRDRTGENGGTGANVLTF TGTGCCAGTAGAGATAGGACAGGGGAAAATGGAGGGACTGGGGCCAACGTCCTGACTTTC
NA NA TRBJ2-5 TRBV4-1 CASSQVGAGLQETQYF TGCGCCAGCAGCCAAGTCGGGGCGGGTCTCCAAGAGACCCAGTACTTC
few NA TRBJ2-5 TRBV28 CASSPGFGTQYF TGTGCCAGCAGTCCGGGTTTTGGGACCCAGTACTTC
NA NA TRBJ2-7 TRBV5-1 CASSLDGEAYEQYF TGCGCCAGCAGCTTGGACGGGGAGGCCTACGAGCAGTACTTC
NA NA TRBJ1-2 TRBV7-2 CASSLGRGVYGYTF TGTGCCAGCAGCTTAGGGCGGGGTGTGTACGGCTACACCTTC
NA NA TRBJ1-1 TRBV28 CASSLITTGNTEAFF TGTGCCAGCAGTCTAATAACGACAGGGAACACTGAAGCTTTCTTT
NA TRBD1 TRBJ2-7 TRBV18 CASSSDRGYEQYF TGTGCCAGCTCTTCTGACAGGGGCTACGAGCAGTACTTC
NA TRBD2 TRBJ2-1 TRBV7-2 CASSLVASGGSYNEQFF TGTGCCAGCAGCTTAGTGGCTAGCGGGGGGTCCTACAATGAGCAGTTCTTC
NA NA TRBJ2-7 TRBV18 CASSTLEYEQYF TGTGCCAGCTCCACCCTGGAGTACGAGCAGTACTTC
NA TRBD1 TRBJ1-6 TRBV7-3 CASSPPGQGIPYNSPLHF TGTGCCAGCAGCCCCCCCGGACAGGGAATTCCCTATAATTCACCCCTCCACTTT
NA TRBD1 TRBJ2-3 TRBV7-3 CASSLRSGGVGDTQYF TGTGCCAGCAGCTTAAGGTCAGGGGGCGTTGGAGATACGCAGTATTTT
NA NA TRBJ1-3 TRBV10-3 CAVASGNTIYF TGTGCCGTCGCATCTGGAAACACCATATATTTT